This entry describes one T cell receptor beta chain. A multiplex PCR was run with 60 Vbeta primers and 13 Jbeta primers. Assay: immunoSEQ multiplex PCR; the TCRdb copy retains only in-frame clones and omits some. The sample totals 100,000 to 150,000 clones. With 5 bases clipped from V and 2 bases from J, the junction kept 8 bases outside the gene matches. The CDR3 length is 15 residues. CDR1 and CDR2 (germline): MGHDK, SYGVNS. The entry originates in a study of cytomegalovirus exposure and HLA in healthy donors. V usage is TRBV25-1 and J usage is TRBJ2-5; 7 nucleotides agree with TRBD2. Sequenced: PBMCs. The receptor was isolated from a man younger than 35 in good health and CMV-seronegative. This chain's CDR3 is CASSPGGSRQETQYF. DNA for the CDR3: TGTGCCAGCAGTCCCGGGGGGAGTCGGCAAGAGACCCAGTACTTC.